The source of this TCR beta chain is a study of technical replicates of blood from several donors. This clone appeared once. The CDR3 contains 15 residues. The germline V and J ends were trimmed by 6 bases and 3 bases, with 15 bases remaining between them. The germline gives CDR1 MDHEN, CDR2 SYDVKM. This table comes from immunoSEQ multiplex PCR, and its TCRdb copy is limited to in-frame clones, with some not included. The table includes tens of thousands of clones, approximately 94% detected once. The V call is TRBV28, the J call TRBJ2-1; D is perhaps TRBD1 (6 bases). The TCR comes from a human donor in good health. The sequenced sample was T cells isolated from PBMCs. CDR3 nucleotides: TGTGCCAGCAGCTCACAGGGAATGATCTACAATGAGCAGTTCTTC. It specifies CASSSQGMIYNEQFF.